The 10 T cell receptor beta chains listed next were all sequenced from one sample in a study of T cells in Graves' hyperthyroidism and ophthalmopathy. Researchers took RNA transcripts and amplified the TCR beta CDR3 regions from them. The HTBI primer set drove a first-round RT-PCR of the TCR CDR3. TCRdb reprocessed the multiplex PCR reads via MiXCR and lists one record per CDR3 protein. The data show more than 500,000 distinct CDR3 sequences, with about half seen just once and under 20% held by the top ten. Input material: peripheral blood or thyroid tissue (not recorded which). These TCRs come from an adult woman with Graves' disease, either hyperthyroidism or ophthalmopathy (not recorded which).

V is TRBV25-1 and J is TRBJ1-1; tentatively, D is TRBD1 (6 bases). The CDR3 loop spans 16 amino acids. Trimming cost V 8 bases and J 5 bases, with 24 bases left between them. Germline assignment: CDR1 MGHDK and CDR2 SYGVNS. The CDR3 coding sequence is TGTGCCAGCTCGCTGCTAGGGCTGAGGGGGAGGACTGAAGCTTTCTTT. Translation: CASSLLGLRGRTEAFF.

The rearrangement joins TRBV9 to TRBJ1-6; a weak D match, TRBD1 (5 bases). The CDR3 has 14 residues. Germline V CDR1 and CDR2: SGDLS, YYNGEE. The V gene lost 0 bases and the J gene lost 11 bases, with 12 bases spanning the gap. CDR3 protein: CASSVGGTNAPLHF. In DNA, the CDR3 is TGTGCCAGCAGCGTAGGTGGGACGAACGCACCCCTCCACTTT.

This clonotype has at least ten counts. The V call is TRBV5-1, the J call TRBJ2-5; D unresolved. The CDR3 has 15 residues. V shed 0 bases and J shed 4 bases, with 13 bases lying between them. The germline CDR1 and CDR2 sequences are SGHRS and YFSETQ. CDR3 sequence: CASSLDAWGPETQYF. The CDR3 DNA is TGCGCCAGCAGCTTGGACGCCTGGGGTCCAGAGACCCAGTACTTC.

The rearrangement joins TRBV29-1 to TRBJ2-1, with D perhaps matching TRBD1 or TRBD2 (5 bases each). CDR3 length: 14 amino acids. Per germline, CDR1 SQVTM and CDR2 ANQGSEA. V dropped 3 bases and J dropped 9 bases, with 18 bases sitting between them. CDR3 sequence reads: CSVDPAGVQGEQFF. The CDR3 DNA reads as TGCAGCGTTGATCCCGCCGGGGTCCAGGGTGAGCAGTTCTTC.

About this clonotype itself: A read error is possible here, since a much larger clone lies one base away. V usage is TRBV19 and J usage is TRBJ2-7; the match to TRBD1 covers 7 bases. Germline CDR1 LNHDA, CDR2 SQIVND (reference sequence). The CDR3 is 16 residues long. V shed 10 bases, J shed 0 bases, and the junction held 15 bases outside the gene matches. Written as DNA, the CDR3 is TGTGCCACTTCGGACAGGATCTGGGGGTTCTCCTACGAGCAGTACTTC. Translation gives CATSDRIWGFSYEQYF.

This clonotype was picked up many times. The chain joins TRBV19 to TRBJ2-5, with a weak D call TRBD1 (6 bases). There are 18 residues in the CDR3. Germline V lookup: CDR1 LNHDA, CDR2 SQIVND (reference sequence). Trimming cost V 3 bases and J 4 bases, with 24 bases left between them. DNA for the CDR3: TGTGCCAGTAGTATTAGGTGGGGCCTTCAAGGGACATCAGAGACCCAGTACTTC. It encodes CASSIRWGLQGTSETQYF.

This chain links TRBV2 with TRBJ2-7, with D perhaps matching TRBD1 (5 bases). Deletions cut 6 bases from V and 5 bases from J, with 11 bases between. This CDR3 region has 12 residues. Looked up from germline, CDR1 is SNHLY and CDR2 is FYNNEI. The CDR3 DNA is TGTGCCAGCAGGACAGCGTCGGACGAGCAGTACTTC. Translating it yields CASRTASDEQYF.

The rearrangement joins TRBV19 to TRBJ1-5; D is perhaps TRBD1 (5 bases). Trimming pared 9 bases from V and 1 base from J, leaving 25 bases between. In germline, CDR1 is LNHDA, CDR2 SQIVND (reference sequence). CDR3 size: 18 residues. CDR3 sequence: CASRPFRGTSRSNQPQHF. The CDR3 DNA is TGTGCCAGCAGACCCTTCCGTGGGACGAGTAGAAGCAATCAGCCCCAGCATTTT.

This clonotype was found a few times. The gene calls are TRBV12-3 or TRBV12-4 and TRBJ2-2; 9 nucleotides match TRBD2. The trim removed 1 base at V and 2 bases at J, leaving 11 bases unmatched. The CDR3 runs 19 residues. The CDR3 sequence: CASSLGSGWREGNTGELFF. For the CDR3, the DNA is TGTGCCAGCAGTTTAGGGTCTGGTTGGCGGGAGGGAAACACCGGGGAGCTGTTTTTT.

As for this clonotype: The junction and the germline gene differ at one end; a read error may be behind it. V is TRBV2 and J is TRBJ2-6, with D perhaps assigned TRBD1 or TRBD2 (5 bases each). There are 15 residues in the CDR3. Germline V gene data show CDR1 as SNHLY and CDR2 as FYNNEI. The CDR3: CASSEARVGGNVLTF. CDR3 nucleotides: TGTGCCAGCAGTGAAGCTCGGGTTGGGGGCAACGTCCTGACTTTC.